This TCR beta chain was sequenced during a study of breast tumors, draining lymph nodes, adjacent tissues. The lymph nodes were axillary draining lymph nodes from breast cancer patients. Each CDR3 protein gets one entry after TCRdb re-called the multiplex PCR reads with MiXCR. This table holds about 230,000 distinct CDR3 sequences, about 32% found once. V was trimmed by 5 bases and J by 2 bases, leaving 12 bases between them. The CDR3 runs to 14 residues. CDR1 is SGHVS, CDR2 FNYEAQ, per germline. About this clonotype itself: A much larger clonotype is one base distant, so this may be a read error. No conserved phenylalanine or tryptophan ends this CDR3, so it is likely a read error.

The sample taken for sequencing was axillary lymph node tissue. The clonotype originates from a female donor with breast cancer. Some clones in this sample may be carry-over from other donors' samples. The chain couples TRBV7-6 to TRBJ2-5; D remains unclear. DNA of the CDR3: TGTGCCAGCAGCGGAGCCGGGCGGCAAGAGACCCAGTACCCC. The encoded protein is CASSGAGRQETQYP.